The 27 T cell receptor beta chains presented below share a single source sample, sequenced in a study of OX40 agonist ivuxolimab in advanced cancers. Using immunoSEQ multiplex PCR, the repertoire was profiled, and TCRdb retains in-frame clones only, with some absent. The sample yields about 39,000 clones, approximately 78% seen once. The sample in question was CD4+ or CD8+ T cells sorted from blood, obtained in a trial of the OX40 agonist ivuxolimab. The receptors were sampled from an adult with an advanced solid tumor such as melanoma, head and neck, liver or kidney cancer.

The chain employs TRBV10-3 and TRBJ2-3; 8 bases map to TRBD1. With V trimmed by 7 bases and J by 0 bases, 3 bases remained unmatched. CDR3 length equals 14 residues. From germline, CDR1 is ENHRY and CDR2 SYGVKD. The CDR3 DNA is TGTGCCATCAACAGGGGGGATAGCACAGATACGCAGTATTTT. It specifies CAINRGDSTDTQYF.

In its sample, this clone was seen once. The final CDR3 position lacks the conserved phenylalanine or tryptophan, pointing to a likely read error. The V call is TRBV9, the J call TRBJ1-1, with 8 bases that match TRBD1. V shed 0 bases and J 7 bases; nucleotides not matched to a gene: 2. The CDR3 extends over 13 amino acids. Germline CDR1 reads SGDLS; CDR2 reads YYNGEE. The CDR3 is CASSVEGTGEAFS. CDR3 nucleotides: TGTGCCAGCAGCGTAGAAGGGACAGGTGAAGCTTTCTCT.

Here the CDR3 reads CTSSLVPVNQGPAKPEAFF. The CDR3 nucleotides read TGTACCAGCAGCTTAGTCCCGGTCAACCAGGGACCGGCTAAACCTGAAGCTTTCTTT. This chain connects TRBV7-2 to TRBJ1-1, with TRBD1 as a possible D gene (5 bases). The germline gives CDR1 SGHTA, CDR2 FQGNSA. V shed 1 base and J shed 6 bases, with 27 bases lying between them. The CDR3 spans 19 residues.

The chain is built from TRBV18 and TRBJ1-4; weak D call: TRBD1 (6 bases). V lost 3 bases and J 3 bases, leaving 11 bases between the germline ends. Germline CDR1 is KGHSH and CDR2 is LQKENI. The CDR3 consists of 15 residues. The CDR3 loop is CASSPSAGANEKLFF. The DNA of the CDR3 is TGTGCCAGCTCACCTTCGGCAGGGGCTAATGAAAAACTGTTTTTT.

This clone occurred a few times. The genes are TRBV9 and TRBJ2-2, with D possibly TRBD2 on 6 matching bases. Trimming cost V 3 bases and J 5 bases, with 11 bases left between them. The CDR3 length is 14 residues. Germline CDR1 SGDLS, CDR2 YYNGEE. CDR3 coding DNA: TGTGCCAGCAGCGACCCGGGGGTGACCGGGGAGCTGTTTTTT. Amino acids: CASSDPGVTGELFF. The entire variable domain, with the rest obtained from reference TRBV9 and TRBJ2-2, is as follows: DSGVTQTPKHLITATGQRVTLRCSPRSGDLSVYWYQQSLDQGLQFLIQYYNGEERAKGNILERFSAQQFPDLHSELNLSSLELGDSALYFCASSDPGVTGELFFGEGSRLTVL.

This clone counts as medium-sized. This chain uses TRBV5-8 with TRBJ2-7; D is unclear. Germline V gene lookup returns CDR1 SGHTS and CDR2 YDEGEE. CDR3 length equals 15 residues. V shed 6 bases and J shed 2 bases, with 18 bases lying between them. For the CDR3, the DNA is TGTGCCAGCAAATACGAGAGGCCCCGGACCTACGAGCAGTACTTC. Translation gives CASKYERPRTYEQYF.

The chain combines TRBV30 with TRBJ1-3, with D possibly TRBD1 on 6 matching bases. Germline V gene sequence: CDR1 GTSNPN, CDR2 SVGIG (reference sequence). The V end was cut by 5 bases, the J end by 0 bases, with 8 bases between. The CDR3 consists of 13 residues. The CDR3 DNA reads TGTGCCTGGGGGACACTCTCTGGAAACACCATATATTTT. It yields the protein CAWGTLSGNTIYF.

The V and J genes are TRBV2 and TRBJ2-7, with D maybe TRBD1 (6 bases). V lost 8 bases and J lost 0, with 23 bases in between. The CDR3 is 17 residues long. Germline assignment: CDR1 SNHLY and CDR2 FYNNEI. The CDR3 region has the DNA TGTGCCAGCGGGGTAAACGAGGGACATCCTAGCTCCTACGAGCAGTACTTC. Amino acid sequence: CASGVNEGHPSSYEQYF.

This chain connects TRBV11-2 to TRBJ1-4, with D maybe TRBD1 (6 bases). The length of the CDR3 is 15 residues. Germline CDR1 SGHAT, CDR2 FQNNGV. The germline V and J ends were trimmed by 5 bases and 7 bases, with 17 bases remaining between them. This CDR3 reads CASSLRTIRGEKLFF. Written as DNA, the CDR3 is TGTGCCAGCAGCCTGCGGACTATCAGGGGTGAAAAACTGTTTTTT.

The genes are TRBV5-4 and TRBJ1-1; a possible D gene is TRBD1 (5 bases). CDR3 size: 16 residues. In germline, CDR1 is SGHNT, CDR2 YYREEE (reference sequence). V lost 1 base, J lost 1 base, and 14 bases lay in between. The CDR3: CASSLTSGRGNTEAFF. CDR3 DNA sequence: TGTGCCAGCAGCTTGACCTCCGGGAGGGGGAACACTGAAGCTTTCTTT. Full variable domain (rest looked up from reference TRBV5-4 and TRBJ1-1): ETGVTQSPTHLIKTRGQQVTLRCSSQSGHNTVSWYQQALGQGPQFIFQYYREEENGRGNFPPRFSGLQFPNYSSELNVNALELDDSALYLCASSLTSGRGNTEAFFGQGTRLTVV.

This chain joins TRBV5-1 and TRBJ2-1; TRBD2 matches at 7 bases. The CDR3 has 15 residues. Germline CDR1 SGHRS, CDR2 YFSETQ. V lost 5 bases to trimming and J lost 2 bases; unmatched junction nucleotides: 7. The CDR3 loop reads CASSFILAPYNEQFF. The CDR3 bases are TGCGCCAGCAGTTTTATACTAGCGCCCTACAATGAGCAGTTCTTC.

The chain is built from TRBV7-2 and TRBJ1-5; D is unresolved. V lost 0 bases, J lost 3 bases, and 3 bases lay in between. The CDR3 runs 13 residues. Germline loops: CDR1 SGHTA, CDR2 FQGNSA. CDR3 nucleotides: TGTGCCAGCAGCTTAGCCGCCAATCAGCCCCAGCATTTT. Protein product: CASSLAANQPQHF.

This sequence joins TRBV7-3 and TRBJ2-1; D may correspond to TRBD1 or TRBD2 (5 bases each). This CDR3 is built from 15 residues. Germline CDR1 is SGHTA and CDR2 is FQGTGA. V lost 3 bases and J 7 bases, leaving 16 bases between the germline ends. The CDR3 DNA reads TGTGCCAGCAGCTTCACCGGGGCCCGTGGGAATGAGCAGTTCTTC. Amino acids: CASSFTGARGNEQFF. The full variable domain, with the rest looked up from reference TRBV7-3 and TRBJ2-1, is GAGVSQTPSNKVTEKGKYVELRCDPISGHTALYWYRQSLGQGPEFLIYFQGTGAADDSGLPNDRFFAVRPEGSVSTLKIQRTERGDSAVYLCASSFTGARGNEQFFGPGTRLTVL.

The chain is built from TRBV12-2 and TRBJ1-6. TRBV12-2 is noted as a pseudogene. This CDR3 has 17 amino acids. This CDR3 is CASRSPEGRRDNSPLHF. The CDR3 DNA follows: TGTGCAAGTCGCTCCCCGGAGGGGAGACGGGATAATTCACCCCTCCACTTT.

V and J are TRBV4-1 and TRBJ2-7; the D gene is possibly TRBD1 (6 bases). Trimming cost V 4 bases and J 2 bases, with 15 bases left between them. Germline-derived CDR1 and CDR2 are MGHRA and YSYEKL. This CDR3 is 15 amino acids long. In nucleotides, the CDR3 is TGCGCCAGCAGCCCGAGCTCAGGGGCAGCCTACGAGCAGTACTTC. The encoded protein is CASSPSSGAAYEQYF.

J is TRBJ2-3 and V is TRBV2; 9 bases line up with TRBD2. This CDR3 is 15 amino acids long. Germline values: CDR1 SNHLY, CDR2 FYNNEI. After removal of 5 bases from V and 3 bases from J, the junction contained 6 bases not matched to a gene. The CDR3 loop reads CASSSLLAGTDTQYF. The CDR3 DNA reads as TGTGCCAGCAGTTCCCTCCTAGCGGGGACAGATACGCAGTATTTT. Full variable domain (outside the CDR3, taken from reference TRBV2 and TRBJ2-3): EPEVTQTPSHQVTQMGQEVILRCVPISNHLYFYWYRQILGQKVEFLVSFYNNEISEKSEIFDDQFSVERPDGSNFTLKIRSTKLEDSAMYFCASSSLLAGTDTQYFGPGTRLTVL.

V usage is TRBV7-8 and J usage is TRBJ1-1; D uncertain. Trimming shortened V by 3 bases and J by 8 bases, and 10 bases separated the two germline ends. The CDR3 is made up of 12 amino acids. CDR1 is SGHVS, CDR2 FQNEAQ, per germline. This CDR3 reads CASSFIQAEAFF. The CDR3 DNA sequence: TGTGCCAGCAGCTTTATTCAGGCAGAAGCTTTCTTT.

V and J are TRBV6-6 and TRBJ2-1, with TRBD2 as a possible D gene (7 bases). Trimming cost V 10 bases and J 8 bases, with 27 bases left between them. CDR1 is MNHNY and CDR2 is SVGAGI in the germline V gene (reference sequence). The CDR3 contains 16 residues. This CDR3 is CATESGELPAGDEQFF. The CDR3 DNA is TGTGCCACTGAATCAGGGGAACTTCCTGCGGGGGATGAGCAGTTCTTC.

V gene TRBV5-1 combines with J gene TRBJ2-1; maybe TRBD2 (6 bases). The CDR3 is 15 amino acids. In germline, CDR1 is SGHRS, CDR2 YFSETQ. Trimming pared 3 bases from V and 9 bases from J, leaving 19 bases between. For the CDR3, the DNA is TGCGCCAGCAGCTCGGGAGATGCTCTAATTGGTGAGCAGTTCTTC. It translates to CASSSGDALIGEQFF.

The chain has TRBV2 and TRBJ2-1; no definite D call. The CDR3 runs 16 residues. The germline V gene encodes CDR1 SNHLY and CDR2 FYNNEI. V lost 0 bases, J lost 0 bases, and 9 bases lay in between. In DNA, the CDR3 is TGTGCCAGCAGTGAAGCTGGGCGGAGCTCCTACAATGAGCAGTTCTTC. As protein: CASSEAGRSSYNEQFF.

This chain's CDR3 is CASSQSKGFYEQYF. CDR3 DNA sequence: TGTGCCAGCAGCCAATCAAAAGGATTCTACGAGCAGTACTTC. The genes are TRBV16 and TRBJ2-5, with D unresolved. The DNA end is a closer match to TRBJ2-7, so the J assignment may be wrong. Germline V lookup: CDR1 KGHSY, CDR2 FQNENV. The CDR3 spans 14 residues.

The V call is TRBV2, the J call TRBJ1-2; 7 positions agree with TRBD1. This CDR3 contains 13 residues. The V segment lost 7 bases and the J segment 2 bases; nucleotides outside the gene matches: 4. From germline, CDR1 is SNHLY and CDR2 FYNNEI. As DNA, the CDR3 is TGTGCCAGCACCTCGGGACAGAACTATGGCTACACCTTC. It translates to CASTSGQNYGYTF.

In its sample, this clone was seen once. The chain employs TRBV5-4 and TRBJ2-3; no clear D. Per germline, CDR1 SGHNT and CDR2 YYREEE (reference sequence). This CDR3 comprises 13 residues. Trimming took off 4 bases at V and 2 bases at J, with 8 bases between the two ends. Here the CDR3 reads CASSKQPTDTQYF. Here the CDR3 DNA reads TGTGCCAGCAGCAAACAGCCCACAGATACGCAGTATTTT.

The rearrangement links TRBV7-3 to TRBJ2-7; 7 nucleotides match TRBD1. Trimming removed 0 bases from V and 3 bases from J; junction bases left unmatched: 5. The CDR3 extends over 15 amino acids. Germline CDR1 and CDR2: SGHTA and FQGTGA. CDR3 DNA: TGTGCCAGCAGCTTAACGGGGACAGCTGGCTACGAGCAGTACTTC. It codes for CASSLTGTAGYEQYF.

This chain uses TRBV2 with TRBJ2-7, with 8 bases matching TRBD1. The germline CDR1 and CDR2 sequences are SNHLY and FYNNEI. The V and J ends lost 11 bases and 0 bases, in that order; junction bases with no gene match: 12. The CDR3 has 15 amino acids. The CDR3 nucleotides are TGTGCCGGACATTCCGGACAGGGTAGCTCCTACGAGCAGTACTTC. Encoded protein: CAGHSGQGSSYEQYF.

The chain combines TRBV18 with TRBJ1-1; 8 bases map to TRBD1. From germline, CDR1 is KGHSH and CDR2 LQKENI. The CDR3 contains 14 residues. V shed 4 bases, J shed 3 bases, and the junction held 4 bases outside the gene matches. DNA of the CDR3: TGTGCCAGCTCACACGACAGGGGAGACACTGAAGCTTTCTTT. It codes for CASSHDRGDTEAFF.

The chain couples TRBV11-3 to TRBJ1-1; maybe TRBD1 (6 bases). V shed 3 bases and J shed 10 bases, with 18 bases lying between them. The CDR3 spans 14 residues. Looked up from germline, CDR1 is SGHNT and CDR2 is YENEEA. DNA of the CDR3: TGTGCCAGCAGCTTTGGGGGGGCTGATGGTGCAGCTTTCTTT. This gives the protein CASSFGGADGAAFF.